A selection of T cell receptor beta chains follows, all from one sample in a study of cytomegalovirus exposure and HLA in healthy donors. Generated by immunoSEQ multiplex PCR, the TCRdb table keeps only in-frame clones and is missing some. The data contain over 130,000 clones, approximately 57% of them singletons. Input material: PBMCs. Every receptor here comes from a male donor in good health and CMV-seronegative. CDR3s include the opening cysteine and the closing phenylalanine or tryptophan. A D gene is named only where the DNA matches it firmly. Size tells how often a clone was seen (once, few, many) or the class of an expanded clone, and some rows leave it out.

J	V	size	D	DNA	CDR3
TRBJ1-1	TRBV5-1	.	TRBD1	TGCGCCAGCAGCTTGGCCCGGGGACAGGAGATTCGTCGGACTGAAGCTTTCTTT	CASSLARGQEIRRTEAFF
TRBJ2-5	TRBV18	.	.	TGTGCCAGCTCCTACGGAGGAGGGGCCACTGAGACCCAGTACTTC	CASSYGGGATETQYF
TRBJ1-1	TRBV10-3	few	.	TGTGCCATCAGTGAGTCTAAGGGGCCAGGGATGACTGAAGCTTTCTTT	CAISESKGPGMTEAFF
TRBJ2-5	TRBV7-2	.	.	TGTGCCAGCAGCCCGGGCCCAGGGGAGACCCAGTACTTC	CASSPGPGETQYF
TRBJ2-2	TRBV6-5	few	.	TGTGCCAGCAGTTTTACAGGGGGGGCGGACACCGGGGAGCTGTTTTTT	CASSFTGGADTGELFF
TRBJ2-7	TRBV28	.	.	TGTGCCAGCGGGCCTTTGGCTGAGAGCTCCTACGAGCAGTACTTC	CASGPLAESSYEQYF
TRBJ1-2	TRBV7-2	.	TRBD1	TGTGCCAGCAGCTTTTCCCCTACAGGGGGTGGGAACTATGGCTACACCTTC	CASSFSPTGGGNYGYTF
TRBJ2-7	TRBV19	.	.	TGTGCCAGTAGTTCCCACAGCTACGAGCAGTACTTC	CASSSHSYEQYF
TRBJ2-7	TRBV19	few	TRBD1	TGTGCCAGTAGTCCACGGGGACAGCGGTCCTACGAGCAGTACTTC	CASSPRGQRSYEQYF
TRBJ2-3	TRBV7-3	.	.	TGTGCCAGCAGCTCCTCGGGGGCAGATACGCAGTATTTT	CASSSSGADTQYF
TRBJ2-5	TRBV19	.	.	TGTGCCAGTAGTATAAGCAGGGATGTAGGAGAGACCCAGTACTTC	CASSISRDVGETQYF
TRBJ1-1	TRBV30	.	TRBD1	TGTGCCTGGGGGGGAGGGGACAGGGGATCCACTGAAGCTTTCTTT	CAWGGGDRGSTEAFF
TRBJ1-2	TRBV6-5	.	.	TGTGCCAGCAGTCTCGATTTCGGGGGAAGCTATGGCTACACCTTC	CASSLDFGGSYGYTF
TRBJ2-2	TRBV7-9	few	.	TGTGCCAGCAGCTCCCTTTCGGGGGAGCTGTTTTTT	CASSSLSGELFF
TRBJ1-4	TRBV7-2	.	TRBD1	TGTGCCAGCAGCTTAGTACCCCCAGGGGGAAATGATGAAAAACTGTTTTTT	CASSLVPPGGNDEKLFF
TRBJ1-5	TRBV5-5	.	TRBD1	TGTGCCAGCAGCTGGACAGGGGGCAATCAGCCCCAGCATTTT	CASSWTGGNQPQHF
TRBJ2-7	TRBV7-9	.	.	TGTGCCAGCAGCCGAGGGGCACAGGGAACGTCCTCCGAGCAGTACTTC	CASSRGAQGTSSEQYF
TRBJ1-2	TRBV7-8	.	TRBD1	TGTGCCAGCAGCTTATGGACAGGGGGCGATCGGGTAGAAGGCTACACCTTC	CASSLWTGGDRVEGYTF
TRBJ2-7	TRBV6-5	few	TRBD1	TGTGCCAGCAGTTATGGACAGGGGGCGCACTCCTACGAGCAGTACTTC	CASSYGQGAHSYEQYF
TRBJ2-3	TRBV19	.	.	TGTGCCAGTAGTGTTTCCGGGACTTCGTTTGGTACGCAGTATTTT	CASSVSGTSFGTQYF
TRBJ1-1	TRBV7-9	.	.	TGTGCCAGCAGCTTAGCGTACAGGGCCTTCACTGAAGCTTTCTTT	CASSLAYRAFTEAFF
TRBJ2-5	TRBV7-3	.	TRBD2	TGTGCCAGCAGCTCTCCGGGACTAGCGGGGGGAGAGACCCAGTACTTC	CASSSPGLAGGETQYF
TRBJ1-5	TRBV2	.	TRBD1	TGTGCCAGCAGTCTGGGACAGTCAATGAATCAGCCCCAGCATTTT	CASSLGQSMNQPQHF
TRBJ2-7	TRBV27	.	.	TGTGCCAGCAGTTTATCCCTCGGGATGCTGCCCTACGAGCAGTACTTC	CASSLSLGMLPYEQYF
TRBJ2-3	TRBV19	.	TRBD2	TGTGCCAGTAGTATCCAGCGGGGGCTCACAGATACGCAGTATTTT	CASSIQRGLTDTQYF
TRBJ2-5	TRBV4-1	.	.	TGCGCCAGCAGCCCTAACAAAGAGGTACAAGAGACCCAGTACTTC	CASSPNKEVQETQYF
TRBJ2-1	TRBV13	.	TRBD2	TGTGCCAGCAGCCCATCCGGGACTAGCGGGGTGCATGAGCAGTTCTTC	CASSPSGTSGVHEQFF
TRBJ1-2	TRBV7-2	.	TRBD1	TGTGCCAGCAGCTCCGGGACAGGGGAGGGCTATGGCTACACCTTC	CASSSGTGEGYGYTF
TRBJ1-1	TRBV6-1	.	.	TGTGCCAGCAGTGAAGGGGCAGGCCGGTCGGCTTTCTTT	CASSEGAGRSAFF
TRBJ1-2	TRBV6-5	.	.	TGTGCCAGCAGTTACTCCGTGAACTCTGATGGCTACACCTTC	CASSYSVNSDGYTF
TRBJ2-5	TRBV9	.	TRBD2	TGTGCCCGCAGCCCTCAACTAGCGGGGGGACAAGAGACCCAGTACTTC	CARSPQLAGGQETQYF
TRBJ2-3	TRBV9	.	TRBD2	TGTGCCAGCAGCGTAGCGGGGGGGGTAAGCACAGATACGCAGTATTTT	CASSVAGGVSTDTQYF
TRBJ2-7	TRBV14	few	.	TGTGCCAGCAGCCATAGGGGGAGCTCCTACGAGCAGTACTTC	CASSHRGSSYEQYF
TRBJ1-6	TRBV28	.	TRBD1	TGTGCCAGCAGTGGGGGACAGGGACCCTATAATTCACCCCTCCACTTT	CASSGGQGPYNSPLHF
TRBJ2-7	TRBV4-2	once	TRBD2	TGTGCCAGCAGCCAAGATTGGGGACTAGCGATTTACGAGCAGTACTTC	CASSQDWGLAIYEQYF
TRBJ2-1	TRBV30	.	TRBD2	TGTGCCTGGAAGCGGGGAGCCTACAATGAGCAGTTCTTC	CAWKRGAYNEQFF
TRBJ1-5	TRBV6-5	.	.	TGTGCCAGCAGTTATCGATTAGATCAGCCCCAGCATTTT	CASSYRLDQPQHF
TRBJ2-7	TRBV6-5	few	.	TGTGCCAGCAGTCGCGACAGTTCTGACTACGAGCAGTACTTC	CASSRDSSDYEQYF
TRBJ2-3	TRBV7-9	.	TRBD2	TGTGCCAGCAGTCCGAAACTTCGACTAGCCCCAGATACGCAGTATTTT	CASSPKLRLAPDTQYF
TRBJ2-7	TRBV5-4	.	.	TGTGCCAGCAGCTCCGGCCGTGGGGCAGATTACTTTTACGAGCAGTACTTC	CASSSGRGADYFYEQYF
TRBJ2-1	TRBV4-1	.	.	TGCGCCAGCAGCCACACAACCGGGGAGCAGTTCTTC	CASSHTTGEQFF
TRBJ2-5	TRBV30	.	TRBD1	TGTGCCTGGGAACAGGGGGCCCAAGAGACCCAGTACTTC	CAWEQGAQETQYF
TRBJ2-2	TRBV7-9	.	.	TGTGCCAGCAGCTTATCGACCGTGCAGGGGGGAACCGGGGAGCTGTTTTTT	CASSLSTVQGGTGELFF
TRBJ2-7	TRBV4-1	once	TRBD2	TGCGCCAGCAGCCAAGGAGGGAGGGATTCCTACGAGCAGTACTTC	CASSQGGRDSYEQYF
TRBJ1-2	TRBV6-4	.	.	TGTGCCAGCAGCGGGCAGGGTGAAGGCTACACCTTC	CASSGQGEGYTF
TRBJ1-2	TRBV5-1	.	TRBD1	TGCGCCAGCAGCTTGTATCAGGGGGATGGCTACACCTTC	CASSLYQGDGYTF
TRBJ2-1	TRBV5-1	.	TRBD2	TGCGCCAGCAGCTTGACTAGCGGGGTCCTCAATGAGCAGTTCTTC	CASSLTSGVLNEQFF
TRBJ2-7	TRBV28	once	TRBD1	TGTGCCAGCACCACCTCGACAGGGGCCCCCTACGAGCAGTACTTC	CASTTSTGAPYEQYF
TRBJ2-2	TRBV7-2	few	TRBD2	TGTGCCATCCCCGGGGGGGCCAACACCGGGGAGCTGTTTTTT	CAIPGGANTGELFF
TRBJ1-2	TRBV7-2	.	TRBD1	TGTGCCAGCAGCCGGGACAGGGACAGGGACTATGGCTACACCTTC	CASSRDRDRDYGYTF
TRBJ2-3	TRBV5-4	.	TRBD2	TGTGCCAGCCTCACTAGCGGGGGGAATACGCAGTATTTT	CASLTSGGNTQYF
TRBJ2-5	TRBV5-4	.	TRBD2	TGTGCCTCCCATCCGGCGGGGGGGGCCGAAGAGACCCAGTACTTC	CASHPAGGAEETQYF
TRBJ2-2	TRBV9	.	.	TGTGCCAGCAGCCCCTGGGACACGGACACCGGGGAGCTGTTTTTT	CASSPWDTDTGELFF
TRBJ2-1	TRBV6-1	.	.	TGTGCCAGCAGTGGGGTCTTTGACCGGGGGAGGAATGAGCAGTTCTTC	CASSGVFDRGRNEQFF
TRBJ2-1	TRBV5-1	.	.	TGCGCCAGCAGCTCGGACAGTTTTCACTACAATGAGCAGTTCTTC	CASSSDSFHYNEQFF
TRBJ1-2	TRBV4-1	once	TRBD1	TGCGCCAGCAGCCACCACCCGGGACAGGGTAGGACGTGTGGCTACACCTTC	CASSHHPGQGRTCGYTF